This TCR beta chain was sequenced in a study of regulatory T cells in long-lasting Graves disease. For the study at large: More than 5 years of antithyroid drugs with positive TSH receptor antibodies defined persistent Graves' disease. Findings and caveats of the study: Favored gene segments in persistent disease were TRBV28, TRBJ1-2 and TRBJ2-5. The TCR repertoire of persistent Graves' patients was less diverse than that of newly diagnosed ones.

The time point was: persistent/refractory GD, antithyroid drugs over 5 years with positive TRAb. Following extraction of RNA from PBMCs, that RNA was used to make the TCR library. Of note for this clonotype: Its antigen remains unidentified.

Germline CDR1 and CDR2: SGHTA and FQGNSA. V lost 6 bases and J 5 bases, leaving 20 bases between the germline ends. This CDR3 is 16 amino acids long. Investigators prepared the TCR beta libraries by applying iRepertoire HTBI primers and Arm-PCR of CDR3 regions. TCRdb itself ran the multiplex PCR reads through MiXCR, one entry per CDR3 protein. The sample includes roughly 700,000 distinct CDR3 sequences, about 32% of them seen just once. The genes are TRBV7-2 and TRBJ2-1, with a possible D match to TRBD2 (8 bases). The sequence was obtained from a female donor with Graves disease. The sequences come from peripheral blood mononuclear cells (PBMCs), collected when the disease was refractory, from a patient treated with antithyroid drugs. For the CDR3, the DNA is TGTGCCAGCAGTCCCCTCGGGAGGGGGCGAGACAATGAGCAGTTCTTC. It translates to CASSPLGRGRDNEQFF.